This TCR beta chain was found in a study of Ad26.COV2.S vaccination and SARS-CoV-2 variants. Overall study: A participant enrolled in the COV1001 Ad26.COV2.S trial arm provided the sample. Administration of Ad26.COV2.S was intramuscular, either once or twice 56 days apart.

The treatment: around 19 received Ad26.COV2.S at low or high dose, single or two shots; roughly five received placebo; per-sample allocation not given. Day 63 following the first vaccine or placebo injection was when the samples were taken. An adult of 18-55 years in Boston served as donor. TCRdb's table, derived via immunoSEQ multiplex PCR, lists solely in-frame clones and lacks some. There are 350,000 to 450,000 clones in the sample; over 75% occur only once, and 1.9% lies in the top ten. CDR3 length: 17 amino acids. The germline V gene encodes CDR1 KGHDR and CDR2 SFDVKD. J gave up 5 bases and V 4 bases, and 13 bases lay outside the gene matches. This clone appeared once.

Material: peripheral blood, obtained in a trial of Ad26.COV2.S vaccine versus placebo. This sequence originates from a person aged 18-65 years who received the Ad26.COV2.S COVID-19 vaccine or a placebo. The V and J genes are TRBV24-1 and TRBJ2-7; the match to TRBD1 covers 10 bases. The CDR3 DNA reads as TGTGCCACCAGTGACCCCACTCAGGGACAGGGGAGCCACGAGCAGTACTTC. It yields the protein CATSDPTQGQGSHEQYF.